This TCR beta chain was sequenced during a study of CD8 T cells in ankylosing spondylitis. Study findings and constraints: Clones linked to disease were reported to show significant enrichment in matched ankylosing spondylitis synovial fluid. Earlier work had already found some motif variants in reactive arthritis synovial fluid and blood. About eight highly homologous variants made up a TCR beta motif that seemed to typify ankylosing spondylitis blood.

The CDR3 sequence is 12 residues long. Germline V gives CDR1 SSHAT, CDR2 FNYEAQ (reference sequence). The table lists this clonotype with many counts. The antigen is not known. One junction end disagrees with the germline gene, perhaps due to a read error. TCRdb called the 5' RACE reads again in MiXCR, with one record for every CDR3 protein. There are some 87,000 distinct CDR3 sequences in the sample; approximately 9% occur only once, and about 4.6% lies in the top ten. The receptor was derived from a male donor with ankylosing spondylitis or in good health (not recorded which). The chain combines TRBV7-7 with TRBJ2-5; D uncertain. Input material: blood, either unsorted or a sorted T cell fraction (not recorded which). Here the CDR3 DNA reads TGTGCTAGCAGCCCAACCCCCGGTACCCAGTACTTC. Its protein product is CASSPTPGTQYF. The complete variable domain, with remaining parts taken from reference TRBV7-7 and TRBJ2-5, reads GAGVSQSPRYKVTKRGQDVTLRCDPISSHATLYWYQQALGQGPEFLTYFNYEAQPDKSGLPSDRFSAERPEGSISTLTIQRTEQRDSAMYRCASSPTPGTQYFGPGTRLLVL.